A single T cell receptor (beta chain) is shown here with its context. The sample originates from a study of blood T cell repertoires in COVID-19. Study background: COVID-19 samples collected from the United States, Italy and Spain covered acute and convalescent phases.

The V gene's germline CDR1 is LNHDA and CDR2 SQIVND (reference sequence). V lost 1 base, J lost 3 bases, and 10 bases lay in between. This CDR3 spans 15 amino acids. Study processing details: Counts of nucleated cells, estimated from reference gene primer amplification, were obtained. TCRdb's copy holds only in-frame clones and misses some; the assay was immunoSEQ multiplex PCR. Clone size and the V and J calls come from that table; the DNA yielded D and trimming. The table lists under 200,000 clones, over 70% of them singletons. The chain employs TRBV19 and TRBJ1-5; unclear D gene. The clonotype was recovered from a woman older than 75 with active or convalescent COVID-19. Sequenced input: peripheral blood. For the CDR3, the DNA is TGTGCCAGTAGTATAGTGGCCCTCAACAATCAGCCCCAGCATTTT. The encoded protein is CASSIVALNNQPQHF.